Reported below is one TCR beta chain. Its cognate antigen has yet to be identified. No qualities accompany the bases; no much larger clone lies one base away. The CDR3 contains 13 residues, cysteine and phenylalanine counted. Solely the CDR3 DNA is kept, with 39 bases framed from the first base. Trimming at the junction amounts to 0 bases on V and 3 bases on J, and the germline ends lie 6 bases apart. The germline V gene encodes CDR1 SGHDN and CDR2 FVKESK. The data derive from a study of cytomegalovirus exposure and HLA in healthy donors (dated by TCRdb to 2016 to 2017). Looking at the study overall: According to a later analysis, the approximately 130 validation repertoires were produced on the same platform as the 666 repertoires of the first cohort. To predict cytomegalovirus infection status, the study combined high-throughput TCR immunosequencing, statistical association of individual TCRs with disease status, and machine learning. The study aimed to test whether cataloging public T cell receptors could reveal signatures of past pathogen exposure. In addition to the first cohort of several hundred subjects, a separate validation cohort of under 150 different subjects was used. Findings and caveats that apply to the study as a whole: In vitro tests confirmed that a few of the cytomegalovirus-associated TCR beta chains recognize cytomegalovirus antigens. In the study, about 150 TCR beta chains were listed as associated with cytomegalovirus. The classifier was reported to diagnose cytomegalovirus status with high specificity and sensitivity in both the original cohort and the validation cohort. Most TCR sequences were seen in very few donors, while some public TCRs were found in many individuals. In a later analysis, TCRs clustered in the first cohort were found to also tend to co-occur in the 120 or so validation repertoires, with approximately 93% of cluster scores above 0. It was suggested by the authors that the approach could potentially be generalized to other disease states and immunological phenotypes. A later analysis lacked HLA typing for the validation cohort, so it scored co-occurrence in that cohort across all 130 or so repertoires.

The donors were included in the validation cohort of over a hundred subjects, a group kept apart from the roughly 700-subject first cohort. Library construction relied on the immunoSEQ multiplex PCR assay. The authors' analysis ran thus. To diagnose cytomegalovirus status from the catalog of TCR beta chain sequences, a statistical classification framework was built. This is the immuneACCESS table as TCRdb keeps it, with only in-frame sequences that have V and J called. A part of the clones is gone; compared with another copy, unresolved V genes explain less than half, and the rest is unexplained. V and J calls and clone size are copied from that table; D and trimming were computed from the DNA. The sample table contains roughly 150,000 clones; only one count was recorded for around 85% of them. The top ten constitute about 2.1% of the sample.

The chain links TRBV14 with TRBJ2-7, with the D gene not clear enough to name. The source is a man between 25 and 39 years old in good health and CMV-seropositive. Sequenced sample: PBMCs. DNA sequence: TGTGCCAGCAGCCAAGAATTCGGCTACGAGCAGTACTTC. It translates to CASSQEFGYEQYF.